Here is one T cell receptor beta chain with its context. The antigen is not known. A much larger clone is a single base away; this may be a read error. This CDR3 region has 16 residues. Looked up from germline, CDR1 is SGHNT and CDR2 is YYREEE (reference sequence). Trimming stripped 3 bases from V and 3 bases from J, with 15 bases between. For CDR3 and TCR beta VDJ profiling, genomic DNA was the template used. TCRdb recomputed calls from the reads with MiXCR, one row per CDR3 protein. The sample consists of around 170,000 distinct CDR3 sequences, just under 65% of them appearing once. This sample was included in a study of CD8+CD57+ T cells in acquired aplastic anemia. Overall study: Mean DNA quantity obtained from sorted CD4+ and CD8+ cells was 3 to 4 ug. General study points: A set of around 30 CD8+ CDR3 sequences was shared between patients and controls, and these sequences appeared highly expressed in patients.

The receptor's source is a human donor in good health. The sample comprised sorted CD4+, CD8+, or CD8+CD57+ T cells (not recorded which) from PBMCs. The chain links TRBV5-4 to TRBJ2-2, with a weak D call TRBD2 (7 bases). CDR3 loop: CASSSGLGGDTGELFF. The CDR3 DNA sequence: TGTGCCAGCAGCTCAGGACTAGGGGGGGACACCGGGGAGCTGTTTTTT.